The 15 T cell receptor beta chains below were found in one sample sequenced in a study of T-cell memory formation after mild COVID-19. TCRdb independently ran MiXCR on the 5' RACE reads; one entry per CDR3 protein. The sample gives about 470,000 distinct CDR3 sequences, roughly 25% of which show up once; approximately 12% is in the top ten. Material: PBMCs or a T cell subset sorted from them (not recorded which). Every receptor here comes from an adult woman who had mild COVID-19 (a few samples of this study predate the infection). Cell type and time point are not known.

The chain has TRBV14 and TRBJ1-3; TRBD1 is a possible D gene (5 bases). CDR1 and CDR2 (germline): SGHDN, FVKESK. Trimming removed 4 bases from V and 2 bases from J, with 12 bases in between. This CDR3 contains 15 residues. The CDR3 sequence is CASSPRGLTGNTIYF. CDR3 nucleotides: TGTGCCAGCAGCCCAAGGGGACTAACTGGAAACACCATATATTTT.

This clonotype has ten or more counts. The chain is built from TRBV12-3 or TRBV12-4 and TRBJ2-1; D perhaps matches TRBD1 (6 bases). Trimming took 4 bases from V and 0 from J, leaving 19 bases between them. This CDR3 spans 18 amino acids. The DNA of the CDR3 is TGTGCCAGCAGTTCAATTTACGGGTCACAGGGCTCCTACAATGAGCAGTTCTTC. Its protein is CASSSIYGSQGSYNEQFF.

The J gene is TRBJ2-1, the V gene TRBV10-3, with TRBD2 matching over 9 bases. The V and J ends lost 8 bases and 6 bases, in that order; junction bases with no gene match: 5. The CDR3 is made up of 13 amino acids. Germline V gene data show CDR1 as ENHRY and CDR2 as SYGVKD. CDR3 DNA: TGTGCCATCGGTAGCGGGAGTGTCAATGAGCAGTTCTTC. Amino acids: CAIGSGSVNEQFF.

This rearrangement joins TRBV20-1 to TRBJ2-5; 9 bases are shared with TRBD2. The germline V gene has CDR1 DFQATT and CDR2 SNEGSKA (reference sequence). V shed 3 bases and J 2 bases; nucleotides not matched to a gene: 4. The CDR3 runs to 14 residues. DNA for the CDR3: TGCAGTGCTAGTTTAGCGGGAGTTCAAGAGACCCAGTACTTC. Encoded protein: CSASLAGVQETQYF.

The chain links TRBV24-1 to TRBJ2-3, with 9 bases that match TRBD2. In germline, CDR1 is KGHDR, CDR2 SFDVKD. Trimming removed 0 bases from V and 0 bases from J; junction bases left unmatched: 6. The CDR3 is 18 amino acids. The CDR3 sequence: CATSDLAASGDSTDTQYF. The CDR3 DNA follows: TGTGCCACCAGTGATTTGGCGGCTAGCGGGGATAGCACAGATACGCAGTATTTT.

This clonotype showed up just a few times. This sequence joins TRBV29-1 and TRBJ1-1; 9 bases agree with TRBD1. The CDR3 has 13 residues. V was pared by 7 bases and J by 0 bases, with 3 bases of the junction left unmatched. CDR1 is SQVTM, CDR2 ANQGSEA, per germline. CDR3 nucleotides: TGCAGCGGGACAGGGGCTTTGAACACTGAAGCTTTCTTT. Its translation: CSGTGALNTEAFF.

This rearrangement joins TRBV29-1 to TRBJ2-1; no clear D gene. V was pared by 4 bases and J by 9 bases, with 13 bases between. The CDR3 loop spans 12 amino acids. Germline loops: CDR1 SQVTM, CDR2 ANQGSEA. The CDR3 nucleotides are TGCAGCGTTGGCCCCCTCGTGGGTGAGCAGTTCTTC. This codes for CSVGPLVGEQFF.

The chain has TRBV15 and TRBJ2-7; D is perhaps TRBD2 (6 bases). The CDR3 contains 16 residues. V was shortened by 0 bases and J by 3 bases, with 15 bases between the two germline ends. Germline CDR1 LNHNV, CDR2 YYDKDF (reference sequence). CDR3 region: CATSREPGLPFYEQYF. DNA of the CDR3: TGTGCCACCAGCAGAGAGCCGGGACTTCCCTTCTACGAGCAGTACTTC.

The rearrangement links TRBV15 to TRBJ2-1, with D possibly being TRBD1 (6 bases). Germline V gene lookup returns CDR1 LNHNV and CDR2 YYDKDF (reference sequence). The CDR3 spans 15 residues. Deletions cut 5 bases from V and 4 bases from J, with 15 bases between. In DNA form, the CDR3 reads TGTGCCACCAGCGAAGGACAGATTGGGTACAATGAGCAGTTCTTC. It translates to CATSEGQIGYNEQFF. The whole variable domain, filled in from reference TRBV15 and TRBJ2-1, reads DAMVIQNPRYQVTQFGKPVTLSCSQTLNHNVMYWYQQKSSQAPKLLFHYYDKDFNNEADTPDNFQSRRPNTSFCFLDIRSPGLGDTAMYLCATSEGQIGYNEQFFGPGTRLTVL.

The V and J genes are TRBV7-9 and TRBJ2-1; D is undetermined. The CDR3 loop spans 14 amino acids. Trimming took off 1 base at V and 8 bases at J, with 12 bases between the two ends. Germline CDR1 reads SEHNR; CDR2 reads FQNEAQ (reference sequence). CDR3 DNA: TGTGCCAGCAGCTTAGTTACAAGCCCCTATGAGCAGTTCTTC. It is translated as CASSLVTSPYEQFF.

This clonotype has more than one count but fewer than ten. This chain uses TRBV3-1 with TRBJ2-3, with D perhaps matching TRBD2 (6 bases). Germline CDR1 LGHDT, CDR2 YNNKEL (reference sequence). Trimming shortened V by 4 bases and J by 4 bases, and 12 bases separated the two germline ends. This CDR3 contains 14 residues. In nucleotides, the CDR3 is TGTGCCAGCAGCCCGACTAGGCGGGCAGATACGCAGTATTTT. Its translation: CASSPTRRADTQYF.

A few counts support this clonotype. The chain links TRBV4-2 to TRBJ2-3, with unresolved D. Per the germline V gene, CDR1 is LGHNA and CDR2 is YNFKEQ. V was cut by 0 bases and J by 0 bases, with 10 bases left in between. This CDR3 region has 16 residues. The CDR3 region is CASSQDIGFSTDTQYF. The CDR3 bases are TGTGCCAGCAGCCAAGATATAGGGTTCAGCACAGATACGCAGTATTTT.

This clonotype was picked up a small number of times. The chain has TRBV7-8 and TRBJ2-1; 7 positions agree with TRBD1. The CDR3 has 17 amino acids. CDR1 and CDR2 from the germline V gene are SGHVS and FQNEAQ. V shed 2 bases, J shed 2 bases, and the junction held 9 bases outside the gene matches. CDR3: CASSLQRGLGPYNEQFF. In nucleotides, the CDR3 is TGTGCCAGCAGCTTACAGAGGGGGCTTGGTCCCTACAATGAGCAGTTCTTC.

This clonotype came up a few times. The V gene is TRBV5-1, the J gene TRBJ2-7; the match to TRBD1 covers 7 bases. Per germline, CDR1 SGHRS and CDR2 YFSETQ. V gave up 4 bases and J gave up 2 bases; unmatched junction bases: 6. This CDR3 is 14 amino acids long. The CDR3 nucleotides are TGCGCCAGCAGCCCGGGACAGCCTCCCTACGAGCAGTACTTC. Translating it yields CASSPGQPPYEQYF.

V gene TRBV7-8 combines with J gene TRBJ2-1; D is uncertain. Per the germline V gene, CDR1 is SGHVS and CDR2 is FQNEAQ. The CDR3 is 14 amino acids. Trimming took off 10 bases at V and 7 bases at J, with 20 bases between the two ends. CDR3 loop: CATLRQAETNEQFF. Here the CDR3 DNA reads TGTGCCACCCTAAGGCAGGCCGAAACAAATGAGCAGTTCTTC.